This T cell receptor beta chain comes out of a study of T cell changes during pregnancy in multiple sclerosis. The CDR3 spans 14 residues. The germline V gene encodes CDR1 SGHKS and CDR2 YYEKEE (reference sequence). V lost 6 bases to trimming and J lost 5 bases, with 15 bases between them. TCRdb's table, derived via immunoSEQ multiplex PCR, lists solely in-frame clones and lacks some. Seen here are about 57,000 clones, around 92% observed once, and the top ten hold roughly 0.2%. The specimen was CD4+ T cells from peripheral blood mononuclear cells, collected in the second trimester of pregnancy. The receptor comes from a female donor with multiple sclerosis, enrolled in a pregnancy study. J is TRBJ2-1 and V is TRBV5-5, with D tentatively TRBD2 (5 bases). The CDR3 DNA reads as TGTGCCAGCAACTCCTTAGGAGGCAACAATGAGCAGTTCTTC. Its translation: CASNSLGGNNEQFF. Using reference TRBV5-5 and TRBJ2-1 for the parts outside the CDR3, the full variable domain is DAGVTQSPTHLIKTRGQQVTLRCSPISGHKSVSWYQQVLGQGPQFIFQYYEKEERGRGNFPDRFSARQFPNYSSELNVNALLLGDSALYLCASNSLGGNNEQFFGPGTRLTVL.